A selection of T cell receptor beta chains follows, all from one sample in a study of blood T cell repertoires in COVID-19. Repertoires were generated with immunoSEQ multiplex PCR, while TCRdb's copy carries only in-frame clones and drops some. The table shows approximately 180,000 clones, with 80% to 90% occurring only once. Material: peripheral blood. These receptors were collected from a man between 60 and 75 years old with acute or convalescent COVID-19. CDR3s include the opening cysteine and the closing phenylalanine or tryptophan. Size is omitted from some rows. Given values are once, few, many or a class for expanded clones.

v_call: TRBV27; clone_size: NA; cdr3_length: 13; cdr3_aa: CASWTGSKPEQYF
v_call: TRBV11-2; clone_size: few; cdr3_length: 15; cdr3_aa: CASRLELAAQYEQYF
v_call: TRBV3-1/TRBV3-2; clone_size: NA; cdr3_length: 16; cdr3_aa: CASSTRGQAYYEKLFF
v_call: TRBV28; clone_size: NA; cdr3_length: 13; cdr3_aa: CASSPPPVFEQYF
v_call: TRBV28; clone_size: NA; cdr3_length: 15; cdr3_aa: CASSLMGGAQETQYF
v_call: TRBV27; clone_size: NA; cdr3_length: 16; cdr3_aa: CASSPGQGRNTGELFF
v_call: TRBV4-1; clone_size: NA; cdr3_length: 19; cdr3_aa: CASSQDRGVGYSGANVLTF
v_call: TRBV7-2; clone_size: once; cdr3_length: 15; cdr3_aa: CASSPLAGAWDTQYF
v_call: TRBV24-1; clone_size: NA; cdr3_length: 18; cdr3_aa: CATSDSDRPSSGANVLTF
v_call: TRBV9; clone_size: NA; cdr3_length: 14; cdr3_aa: CASSVGFTGWEQYF
v_call: TRBV7-2; clone_size: NA; cdr3_length: 16; cdr3_aa: CASSLMGGLAVNEQFF
v_call: TRBV29-1; clone_size: NA; cdr3_length: 12; cdr3_aa: CSGGQGTGELFF
v_call: TRBV2; clone_size: NA; cdr3_length: 18; cdr3_aa: CASRNRTSGSPSPYEQYF
v_call: TRBV6-5; clone_size: NA; cdr3_length: 15; cdr3_aa: CASSYARQGNTEAFF
v_call: TRBV28; clone_size: NA; cdr3_length: 15; cdr3_aa: CASSVGRGSTDTQYF
v_call: TRBV29-1; clone_size: NA; cdr3_length: 12; cdr3_aa: CSVNSGYNEQFF
v_call: TRBV11-2; clone_size: NA; cdr3_length: 16; cdr3_aa: CASSLQPGTGDNEQFF
v_call: TRBV19; clone_size: NA; cdr3_length: 14; cdr3_aa: CASSIASRGKTQYF
v_call: TRBV27; clone_size: NA; cdr3_length: 12; cdr3_aa: CASSPSSYEQYF
v_call: TRBV4-1; clone_size: NA; cdr3_length: 17; cdr3_aa: CASSQETGTGYDQPQHF
v_call: TRBV7-9; clone_size: NA; cdr3_length: 17; cdr3_aa: CASSMGQTGFVRETQYF
v_call: TRBV7-3; clone_size: NA; cdr3_length: 14; cdr3_aa: CASGLAGAYNEQFF
v_call: TRBV18; clone_size: NA; cdr3_length: 10; cdr3_aa: CASSRGETFF
v_call: TRBV12-3/TRBV12-4; clone_size: NA; cdr3_length: 13; cdr3_aa: CASSLKGAETQYF
v_call: TRBV5-1; clone_size: NA; cdr3_length: 16; cdr3_aa: CASSLGVAGGGNEQFF
v_call: TRBV29-1; clone_size: once; cdr3_length: 13; cdr3_aa: CSARSGWKDGYTF
v_call: TRBV27; clone_size: NA; cdr3_length: 15; cdr3_aa: CASSLLAGATGELFF
v_call: TRBV9; clone_size: NA; cdr3_length: 19; cdr3_aa: CASSGTSGRSLGVEDTQYF
v_call: TRBV7-9; clone_size: NA; cdr3_length: 15; cdr3_aa: CASSLRGTSYNEQFF
v_call: TRBV5-6; clone_size: NA; cdr3_length: 13; cdr3_aa: CASSSGTSGEQYF
v_call: TRBV11-3; clone_size: NA; cdr3_length: 15; cdr3_aa: CASSFGQGITDTQYF
v_call: TRBV7-9; clone_size: NA; cdr3_length: 16; cdr3_aa: CASSKRHALGIVEQYF
v_call: TRBV3-1/TRBV3-2; clone_size: NA; cdr3_length: 13; cdr3_aa: CASSQTSAYEQYF
v_call: TRBV7-9; clone_size: NA; cdr3_length: 14; cdr3_aa: CASSLQGSNYGYTF
v_call: TRBV27; clone_size: once; cdr3_length: 16; cdr3_aa: CASSPLAGMNTGELFF
v_call: TRBV28; clone_size: NA; cdr3_length: 14; cdr3_aa: CASSLKGGWYGYTF
v_call: TRBV21-1; clone_size: NA; cdr3_length: 16; cdr3_aa: CASSKAGGRSSYEQYF
v_call: TRBV4-3; clone_size: few; cdr3_length: 15; cdr3_aa: CASSQTGQGINGYTF
v_call: TRBV5-6; clone_size: once; cdr3_length: 15; cdr3_aa: CASSFLAGEWDEQYF
v_call: TRBV27; clone_size: once; cdr3_length: 16; cdr3_aa: CASSLAIQGRSTEAFF
v_call: TRBV4-2; clone_size: once; cdr3_length: 17; cdr3_aa: CASSQVAGSADLYEQYF
v_call: TRBV5-4; clone_size: NA; cdr3_length: 14; cdr3_aa: CASSPGVLAGELFF
v_call: TRBV28; clone_size: NA; cdr3_length: 16; cdr3_aa: CASPPGLAGEADTQYF
v_call: TRBV5-1; clone_size: NA; cdr3_length: 13; cdr3_aa: CASSRQGDTEAFF
v_call: TRBV12-3/TRBV12-4; clone_size: NA; cdr3_length: 11; cdr3_aa: CASSRRDIQYF
v_call: TRBV27; clone_size: NA; cdr3_length: 15; cdr3_aa: CASSPLGSGGNEQFF
v_call: TRBV7-9; clone_size: NA; cdr3_length: 15; cdr3_aa: CASSHDQTYQETQYF
v_call: TRBV5-4; clone_size: NA; cdr3_length: 15; cdr3_aa: CASSLRRTGSETQYF
v_call: TRBV7-8; clone_size: few; cdr3_length: 13; cdr3_aa: CASSPGPNSPLHF
v_call: TRBV5-4; clone_size: once; cdr3_length: 15; cdr3_aa: CASSLGQRETSEQYF
v_call: TRBV3-1/TRBV3-2; clone_size: NA; cdr3_length: 14; cdr3_aa: CASSPDRSKNIQYF